This T cell receptor beta chain was captured by sequencing in a study of neurological immune-mediated disorders (dated by TCRdb to between 2018 and 2020). Regarding the research as a whole: Among the 35 or so multiple sclerosis patients, 31 had relapsing-remitting MS and 3 had secondary progressive MS. Peripheral blood TCR-beta repertoires from patients with HTLV-I-associated myelopathy (HAM/TSP), patients with multiple sclerosis, and healthy controls were compared in the study using UMI-based sequencing. Alongside PBMC samples, the set of about 97 TCR-beta libraries contained longitudinal samples, technical triplicates, and paired CD4+ and CD8+ T-cell subsets that had been sorted. The cohort was made up of 68 subjects, consisting of around 14 HAM/TSP patients, 34 multiple sclerosis patients and around 20 healthy controls. Overall study outcomes, separate from this receptor: In a phylogenetic analysis, the repertoires of 18 out of 34 MS patients fell into a single cluster of related CDR3 sequences, pointing to a possible signature at the repertoire level. Expanded clones from different subjects shared no identical CDR3 amino acid sequences, which suggests that TCR-beta repertoires were private in all groups. TCR clonal expansion was greatest in HAM/TSP patients and smallest in MS patients, who ranked below even healthy controls. No clinical or MRI features were associated with the MS cluster, and the authors said that larger cohorts are needed.

For unsorted PBMC libraries, 2 million PBMCs were used after storage in RNAlater at -80 degrees C until RNA extraction. Multiple sclerosis patients were enrolled in a US clinical protocol under which disease progression was evaluated by magnetic resonance imaging. PBMCs were separated from peripheral blood using Ficoll-Hypaque density gradient centrifugation and then cryopreserved in liquid nitrogen. Germline trimming amounts to 4 bases on V and 6 bases on J, with 10 as the count of junction bases outside the gene matches. The CDR1 and CDR2 encoded by the germline V gene are SGHDT and YYEEEE. The CDR3 runs 15 amino acids, cysteine and phenylalanine included. Just the 45-base CDR3 DNA is kept, in frame starting at base 1. cDNA synthesis used template-switch 5'RACE with a primer carrying a 10-nucleotide random unique molecular identifier tagging each TCR transcript. Each sequencing run produced over 180 million TCR-beta sequences covering 15-18 subjects. Total RNA was extracted with the RNeasy kit. Using the KAPA Real-time Library Amplification kit, TCR-beta VDJ regions were amplified with primers for the TCR constant region and the 5'RACE anchor. Sample indexes and Illumina adaptors were added in a first PCR, after which library yield was increased in a second PCR. After Ampure bead purification, the TCR product of roughly 650 bp was size-selected on a 2% E-gel SizeSelection system. Before pooling, libraries had their quality checked on a Bioanalyzer, their concentration measured with Qubit, and their quantity determined with the Kapa Library Quantification kit. Paired-end 2 x 150 bp sequencing of the libraries was performed on an Illumina HiSeq 2500. To increase sequence diversity, roughly 24-31% phiX was spiked into each library pool. Per the source publication's procedure: The quality-filtered reads were processed with the UMI-based MiGEC pipeline, whose error correction step removed more than 85% of the raw TCR sequences. VDJ genes were aligned to IMGT germline references, and each clonotype was defined by a unique CDR3 amino acid sequence together with V-J genes. Clonal expansion, Shannon diversity and CDR3 relatedness were evaluated with VDJtools (CalcPairwiseDistances, ClusterSamples), while phylogenetic trees were built in CLCbio workbench. Expanded clones were defined as having at least 8 unique UMIs, based on coefficient-of-variation modelling across technical triplicates. The public reads were quality trimmed at Q25 with fastp and then assembled into clones with MiXCR by TCRdb, keeping productive beta chains. Each record represents a unique CDR3 protein, reported with the most common genes and DNA among its rows. The V and J calls follow TCRdb's processing rather than the paper's. This sample gives 80,000 to 100,000 distinct CDR3 sequences in total; approximately 4% of them show up just once. Approximately 3% of the sample is held by the ten biggest clonotypes.

This clonotype was counted many times. The antigen it recognizes is unknown. Nothing much larger sits one base from this clone, and base qualities are not available. The chain joins TRBV5-6 to TRBJ2-7, with TRBD1 matching 10 junction bases. This receptor was obtained from a woman aged 45-60 years with multiple sclerosis. The source material was PBMCs. The base sequence is TGTGCCAGCAGCCTCCCAGACAGGGGGCTGCGCGAGCAGTACTTC. Translated, this is CASSLPDRGLREQYF.